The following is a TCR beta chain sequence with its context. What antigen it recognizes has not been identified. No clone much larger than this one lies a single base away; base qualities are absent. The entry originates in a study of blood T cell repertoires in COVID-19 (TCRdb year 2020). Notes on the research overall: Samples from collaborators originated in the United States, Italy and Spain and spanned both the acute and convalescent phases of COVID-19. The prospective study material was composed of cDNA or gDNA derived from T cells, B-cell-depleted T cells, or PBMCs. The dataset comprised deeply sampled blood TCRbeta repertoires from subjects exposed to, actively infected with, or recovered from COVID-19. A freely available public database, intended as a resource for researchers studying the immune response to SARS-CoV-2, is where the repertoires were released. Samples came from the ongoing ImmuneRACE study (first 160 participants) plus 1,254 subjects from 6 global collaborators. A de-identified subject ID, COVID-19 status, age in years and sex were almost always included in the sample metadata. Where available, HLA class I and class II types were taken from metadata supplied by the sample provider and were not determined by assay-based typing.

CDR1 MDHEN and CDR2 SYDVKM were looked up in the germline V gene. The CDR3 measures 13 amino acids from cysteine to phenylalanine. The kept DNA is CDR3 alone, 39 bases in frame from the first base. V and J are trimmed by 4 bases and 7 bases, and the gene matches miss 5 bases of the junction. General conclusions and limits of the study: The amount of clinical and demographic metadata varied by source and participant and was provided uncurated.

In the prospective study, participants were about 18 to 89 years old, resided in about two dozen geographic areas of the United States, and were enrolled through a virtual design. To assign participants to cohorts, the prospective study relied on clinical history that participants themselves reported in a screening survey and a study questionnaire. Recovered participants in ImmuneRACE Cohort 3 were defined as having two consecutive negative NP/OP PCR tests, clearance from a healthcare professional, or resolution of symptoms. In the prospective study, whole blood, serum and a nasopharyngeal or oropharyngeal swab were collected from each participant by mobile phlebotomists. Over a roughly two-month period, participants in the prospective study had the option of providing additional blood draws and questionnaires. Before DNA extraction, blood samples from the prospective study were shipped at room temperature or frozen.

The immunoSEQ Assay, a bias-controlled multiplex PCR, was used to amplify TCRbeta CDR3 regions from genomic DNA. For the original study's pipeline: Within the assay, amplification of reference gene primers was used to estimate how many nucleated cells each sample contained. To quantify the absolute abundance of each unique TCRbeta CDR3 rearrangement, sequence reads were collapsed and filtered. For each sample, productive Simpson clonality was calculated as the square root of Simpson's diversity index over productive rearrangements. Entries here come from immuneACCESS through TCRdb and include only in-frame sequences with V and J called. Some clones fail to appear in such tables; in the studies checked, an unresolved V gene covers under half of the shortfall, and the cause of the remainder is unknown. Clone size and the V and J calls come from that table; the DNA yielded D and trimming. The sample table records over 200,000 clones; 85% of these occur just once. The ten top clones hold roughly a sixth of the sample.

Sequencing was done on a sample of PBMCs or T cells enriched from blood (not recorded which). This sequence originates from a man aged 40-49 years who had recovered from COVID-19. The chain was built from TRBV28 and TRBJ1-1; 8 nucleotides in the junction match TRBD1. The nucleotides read TGTGCCAGCAGTTCAGGGGGCTGGGATGAAGCTTTCTTT. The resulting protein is CASSSGGWDEAFF.